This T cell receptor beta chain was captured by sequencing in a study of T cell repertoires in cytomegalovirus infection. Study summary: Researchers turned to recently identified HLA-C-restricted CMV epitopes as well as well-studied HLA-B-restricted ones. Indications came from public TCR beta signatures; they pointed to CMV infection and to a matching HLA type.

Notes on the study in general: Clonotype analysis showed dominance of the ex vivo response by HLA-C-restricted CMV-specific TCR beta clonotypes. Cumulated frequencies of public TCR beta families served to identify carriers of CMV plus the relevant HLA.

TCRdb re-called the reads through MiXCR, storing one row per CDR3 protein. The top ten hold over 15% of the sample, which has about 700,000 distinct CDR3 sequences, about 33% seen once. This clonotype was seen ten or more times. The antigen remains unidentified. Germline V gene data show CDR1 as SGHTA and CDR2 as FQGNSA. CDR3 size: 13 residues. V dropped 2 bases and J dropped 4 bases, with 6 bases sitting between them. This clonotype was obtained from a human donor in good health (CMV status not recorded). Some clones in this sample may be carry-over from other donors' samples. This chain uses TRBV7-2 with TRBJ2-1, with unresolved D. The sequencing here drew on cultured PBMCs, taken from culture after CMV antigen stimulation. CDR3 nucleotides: TGTGCCAGCAGCTTAAAGTGGTACAATGAGCAGTTCTTC. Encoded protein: CASSLKWYNEQFF.